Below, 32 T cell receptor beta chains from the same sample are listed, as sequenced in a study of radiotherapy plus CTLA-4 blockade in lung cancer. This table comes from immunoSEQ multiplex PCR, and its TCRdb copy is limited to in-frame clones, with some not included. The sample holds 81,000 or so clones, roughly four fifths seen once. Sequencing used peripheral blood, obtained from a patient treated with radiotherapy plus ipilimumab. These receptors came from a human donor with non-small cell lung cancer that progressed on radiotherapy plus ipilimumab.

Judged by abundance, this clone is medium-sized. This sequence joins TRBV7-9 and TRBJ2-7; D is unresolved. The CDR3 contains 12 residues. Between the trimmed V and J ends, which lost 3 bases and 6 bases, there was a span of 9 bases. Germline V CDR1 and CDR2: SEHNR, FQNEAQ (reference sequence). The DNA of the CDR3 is TGTGCCAGCAGCTTTGATCGGACCGAGCAGTACTTC. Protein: CASSFDRTEQYF. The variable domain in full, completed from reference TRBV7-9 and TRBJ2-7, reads DTGVSQNPRHKITKRGQNVTFRCDPISEHNRLYWYRQTLGQGPEFLTYFQNEAQLEKSRLLSDRFSAERPKGSFSTLEIQRTEQGDSAMYLCASSFDRTEQYFGPGTRLTVT.

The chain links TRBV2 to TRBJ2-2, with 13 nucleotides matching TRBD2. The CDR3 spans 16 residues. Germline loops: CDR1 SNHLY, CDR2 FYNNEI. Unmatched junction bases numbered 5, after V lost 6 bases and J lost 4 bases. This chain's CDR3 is CASRTSGGTSTGELFF. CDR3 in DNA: TGTGCCAGCAGGACTAGCGGGGGGACGAGCACCGGGGAGCTGTTTTTT.

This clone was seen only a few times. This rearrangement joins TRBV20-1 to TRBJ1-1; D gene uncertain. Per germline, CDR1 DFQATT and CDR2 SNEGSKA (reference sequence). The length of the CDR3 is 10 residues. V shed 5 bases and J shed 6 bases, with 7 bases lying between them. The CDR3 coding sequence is TGCAGTGCTGGGGATCCTGAAGCTTTCTTT. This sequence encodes CSAGDPEAFF.

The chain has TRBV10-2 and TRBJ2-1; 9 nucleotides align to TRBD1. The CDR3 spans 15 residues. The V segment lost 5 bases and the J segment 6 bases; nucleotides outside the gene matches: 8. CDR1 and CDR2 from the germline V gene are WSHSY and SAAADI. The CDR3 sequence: CASSPTGGASNEQFF. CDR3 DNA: TGCGCCAGCAGTCCTACAGGGGGCGCTTCCAATGAGCAGTTCTTC.

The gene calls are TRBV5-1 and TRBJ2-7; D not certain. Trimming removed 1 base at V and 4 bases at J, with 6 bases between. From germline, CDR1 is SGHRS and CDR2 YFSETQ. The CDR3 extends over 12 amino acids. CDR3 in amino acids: CASSLSDYEQYF. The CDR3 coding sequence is TGCGCCAGCAGCTTGTCCGATTACGAGCAGTACTTC.

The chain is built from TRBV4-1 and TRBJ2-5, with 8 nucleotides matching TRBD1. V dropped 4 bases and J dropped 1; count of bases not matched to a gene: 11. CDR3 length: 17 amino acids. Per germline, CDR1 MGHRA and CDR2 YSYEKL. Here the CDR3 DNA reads TGCGCCAGCAGCCCTCGTCGCCTACAGGGGGGCCAAGAGACCCAGTACTTC. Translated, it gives CASSPRRLQGGQETQYF.

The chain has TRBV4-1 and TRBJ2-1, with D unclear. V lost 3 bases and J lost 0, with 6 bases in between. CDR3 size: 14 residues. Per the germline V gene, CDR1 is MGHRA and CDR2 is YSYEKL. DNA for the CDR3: TGCGCCAGCAGCCAGGGTTACTCCTACAATGAGCAGTTCTTC. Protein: CASSQGYSYNEQFF.

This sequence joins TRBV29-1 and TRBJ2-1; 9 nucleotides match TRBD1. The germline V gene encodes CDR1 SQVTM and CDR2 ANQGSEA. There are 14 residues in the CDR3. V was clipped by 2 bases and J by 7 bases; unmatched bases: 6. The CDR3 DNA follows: TGCAGCGTTGAATTAGGACAGGGGCGAAATGAGCAGTTCTTC. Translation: CSVELGQGRNEQFF.

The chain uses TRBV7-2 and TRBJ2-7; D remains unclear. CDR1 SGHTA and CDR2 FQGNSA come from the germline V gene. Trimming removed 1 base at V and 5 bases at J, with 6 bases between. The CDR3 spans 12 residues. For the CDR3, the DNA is TGTGCCAGCAGCTTAGTGGTCGACGAGCAGTACTTC. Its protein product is CASSLVVDEQYF. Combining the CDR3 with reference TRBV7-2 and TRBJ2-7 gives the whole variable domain GAGVSQSPSNKVTEKGKDVELRCDPISGHTALYWYRQSLGQGLEFLIYFQGNSAPDKSGLPSDRFSAERTGGSVSTLTIQRTQQEDSAVYLCASSLVVDEQYFGPGTRLTVT.

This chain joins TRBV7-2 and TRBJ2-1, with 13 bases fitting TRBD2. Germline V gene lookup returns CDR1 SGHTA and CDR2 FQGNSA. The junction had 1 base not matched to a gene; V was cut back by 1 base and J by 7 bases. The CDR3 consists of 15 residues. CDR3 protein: CASSLGGLAGNEQFF. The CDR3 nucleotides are TGTGCCAGCAGCTTAGGGGGACTAGCGGGAAATGAGCAGTTCTTC.

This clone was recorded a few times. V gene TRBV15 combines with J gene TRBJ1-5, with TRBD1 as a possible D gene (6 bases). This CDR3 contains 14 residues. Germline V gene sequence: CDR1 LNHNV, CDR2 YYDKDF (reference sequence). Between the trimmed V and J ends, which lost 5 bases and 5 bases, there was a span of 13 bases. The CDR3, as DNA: TGTGCCACCAGCTCCTCGGGGGGGCATCAGCCCCAGCATTTT. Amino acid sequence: CATSSSGGHQPQHF.

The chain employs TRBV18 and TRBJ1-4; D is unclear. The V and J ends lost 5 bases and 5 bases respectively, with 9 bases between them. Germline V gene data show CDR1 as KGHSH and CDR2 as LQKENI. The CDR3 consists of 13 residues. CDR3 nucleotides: TGTGCCAGCTCAAGGACTGGAAATGAAAAACTGTTTTTT. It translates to CASSRTGNEKLFF.

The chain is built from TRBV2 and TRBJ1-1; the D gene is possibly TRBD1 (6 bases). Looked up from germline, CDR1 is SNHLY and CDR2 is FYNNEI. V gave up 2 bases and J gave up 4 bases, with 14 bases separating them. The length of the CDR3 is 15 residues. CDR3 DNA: TGTGCCAGCAGTGAATCCCCTAGGGGGGGCACTGAAGCTTTCTTT. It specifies CASSESPRGGTEAFF.

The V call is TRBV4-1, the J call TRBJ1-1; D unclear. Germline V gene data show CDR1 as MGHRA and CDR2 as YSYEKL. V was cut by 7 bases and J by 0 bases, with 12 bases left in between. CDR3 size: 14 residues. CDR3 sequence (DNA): TGCGCCAGCACCAGGACGATCATGAACACTGAAGCTTTCTTT. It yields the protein CASTRTIMNTEAFF.

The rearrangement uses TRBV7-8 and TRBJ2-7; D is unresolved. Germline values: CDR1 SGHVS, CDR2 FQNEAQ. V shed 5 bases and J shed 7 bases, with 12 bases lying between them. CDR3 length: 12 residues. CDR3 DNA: TGTGCCAGCAGCCTCGCGGTGGGGGAGCAGTACTTC. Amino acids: CASSLAVGEQYF. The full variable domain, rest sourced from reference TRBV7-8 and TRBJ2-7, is GAGVSQSPRYKVAKRGQDVALRCDPISGHVSLFWYQQALGQGPEFLTYFQNEAQLDKSGLPSDRFFAERPEGSVSTLKIQRTQQEDSAVYLCASSLAVGEQYFGPGTRLTVT.

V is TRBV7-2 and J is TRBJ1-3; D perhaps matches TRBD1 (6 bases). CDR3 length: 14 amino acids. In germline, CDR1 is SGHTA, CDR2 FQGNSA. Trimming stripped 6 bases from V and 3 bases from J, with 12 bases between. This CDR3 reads CASRKGVDGNTIYF. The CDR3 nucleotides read TGTGCCAGCAGGAAGGGGGTGGATGGAAACACCATATATTTT.

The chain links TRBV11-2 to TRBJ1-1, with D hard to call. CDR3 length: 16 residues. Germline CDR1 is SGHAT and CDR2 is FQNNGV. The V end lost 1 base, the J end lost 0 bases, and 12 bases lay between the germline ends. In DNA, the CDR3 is TGTGCCAGCAGCTTAGTTCAGGCAGCTATGAACACTGAAGCTTTCTTT. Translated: CASSLVQAAMNTEAFF.

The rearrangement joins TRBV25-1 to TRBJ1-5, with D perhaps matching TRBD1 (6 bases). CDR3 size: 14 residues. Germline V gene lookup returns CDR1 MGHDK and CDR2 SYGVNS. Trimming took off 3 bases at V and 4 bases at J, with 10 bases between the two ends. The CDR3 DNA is TGTGCCAGCAGTGAGACAGGATTGAATCAGCCCCAGCATTTT. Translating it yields CASSETGLNQPQHF.

The CDR3 loop is CASAPGGFTYNEQFF. DNA for the CDR3: TGTGCTAGTGCCCCGGGGGGTTTTACCTACAATGAGCAGTTCTTC. V is TRBV12-5 and J is TRBJ2-1; 7 nucleotides line up with TRBD2. V dropped 7 bases and J dropped 2; count of bases not matched to a gene: 8. Germline CDR1 and CDR2: LGHNT and FRNRAP. This CDR3 region has 15 residues.

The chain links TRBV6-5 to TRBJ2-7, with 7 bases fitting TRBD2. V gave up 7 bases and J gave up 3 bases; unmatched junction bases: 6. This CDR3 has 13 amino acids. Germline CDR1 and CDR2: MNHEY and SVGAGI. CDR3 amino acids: CASTKAGIYEQYF. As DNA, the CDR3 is TGTGCCAGCACCAAAGCGGGGATCTACGAGCAGTACTTC.

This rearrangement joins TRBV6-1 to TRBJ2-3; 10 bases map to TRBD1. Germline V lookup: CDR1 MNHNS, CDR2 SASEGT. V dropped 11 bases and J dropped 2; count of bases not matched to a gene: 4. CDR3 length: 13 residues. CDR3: CASGQGYTDTQYF. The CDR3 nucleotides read TGTGCCTCGGGACAGGGGTACACAGATACGCAGTATTTT.

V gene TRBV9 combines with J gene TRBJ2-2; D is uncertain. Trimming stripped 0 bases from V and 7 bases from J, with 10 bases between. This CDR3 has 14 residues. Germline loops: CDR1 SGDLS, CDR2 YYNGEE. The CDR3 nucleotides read TGTGCCAGCAGCGTAGACCCGGTGATCGGGGAGCTGTTTTTT. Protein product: CASSVDPVIGELFF.

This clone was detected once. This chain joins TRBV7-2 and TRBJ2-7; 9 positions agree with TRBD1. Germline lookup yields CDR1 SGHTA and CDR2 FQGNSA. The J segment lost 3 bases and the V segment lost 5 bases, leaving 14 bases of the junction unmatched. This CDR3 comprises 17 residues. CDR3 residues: CASSQGTGLPPDYEQYF. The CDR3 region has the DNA TGTGCCAGCAGCCAAGGGACAGGGTTACCCCCCGACTACGAGCAGTACTTC.

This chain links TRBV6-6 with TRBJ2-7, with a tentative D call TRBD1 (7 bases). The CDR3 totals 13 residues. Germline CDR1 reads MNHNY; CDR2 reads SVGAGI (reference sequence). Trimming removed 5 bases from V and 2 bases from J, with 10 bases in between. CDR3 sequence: CASSAGQPYEQYF. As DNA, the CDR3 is TGTGCCAGCAGTGCGGGACAGCCCTACGAGCAGTACTTC.

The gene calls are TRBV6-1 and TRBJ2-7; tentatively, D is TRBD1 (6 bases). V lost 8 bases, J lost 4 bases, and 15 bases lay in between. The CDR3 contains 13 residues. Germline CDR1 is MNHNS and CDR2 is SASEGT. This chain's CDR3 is CASDEDRLYEQYF. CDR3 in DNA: TGTGCCAGCGATGAGGACAGATTATACGAGCAGTACTTC.

The CDR3 DNA sequence: TGTGCCAGTTACCCCCTAGGGGGGGCGGAGACCCAGTACTTC. Translating it yields CASYPLGGAETQYF. V gene TRBV6-5 combines with J gene TRBJ2-5, with TRBD2 as a possible D gene (7 bases). CDR3 length: 14 amino acids. V gave up 9 bases and J gave up 5 bases, with 19 bases separating them. CDR1 and CDR2 (germline): MNHEY, SVGAGI.

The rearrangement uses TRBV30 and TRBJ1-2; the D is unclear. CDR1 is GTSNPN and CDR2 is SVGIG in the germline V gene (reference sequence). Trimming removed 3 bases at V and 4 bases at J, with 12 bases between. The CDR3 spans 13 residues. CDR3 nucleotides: TGTGCCTGGAGAGCCAAGGGCGGCTATGGCTACACCTTC. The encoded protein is CAWRAKGGYGYTF. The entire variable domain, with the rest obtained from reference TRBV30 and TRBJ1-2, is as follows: SQTIHQWPATLVQPVGSPLSLECTVEGTSNPNLYWYRQAAGRGLQLLFYSVGIGQISSEVPQNLSASRPQDRQFILSSKKLLLSDSGFYLCAWRAKGGYGYTFGSGTRLTVV.

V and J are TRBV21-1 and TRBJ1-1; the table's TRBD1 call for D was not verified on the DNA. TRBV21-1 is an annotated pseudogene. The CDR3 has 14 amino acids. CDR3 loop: CASSKDYRNTEAFF. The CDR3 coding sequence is TGTGCCAGCAGCAAAGATTACAGGAACACTGAAGCTTTCTTT.

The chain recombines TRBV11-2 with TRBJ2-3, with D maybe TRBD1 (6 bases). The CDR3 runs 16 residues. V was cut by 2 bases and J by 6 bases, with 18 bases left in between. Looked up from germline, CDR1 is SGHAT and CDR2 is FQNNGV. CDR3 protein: CASSLTPRGRYDTQYF. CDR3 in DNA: TGTGCCAGCAGCTTAACACCCAGGGGACGTTACGATACGCAGTATTTT.

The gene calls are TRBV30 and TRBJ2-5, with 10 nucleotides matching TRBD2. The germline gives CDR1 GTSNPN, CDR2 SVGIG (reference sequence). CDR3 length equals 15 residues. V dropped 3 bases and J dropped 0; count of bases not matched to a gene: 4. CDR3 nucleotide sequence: TGTGCCTGGAGGCCGGGACTAGCGTACCAAGAGACCCAGTACTTC. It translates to CAWRPGLAYQETQYF.

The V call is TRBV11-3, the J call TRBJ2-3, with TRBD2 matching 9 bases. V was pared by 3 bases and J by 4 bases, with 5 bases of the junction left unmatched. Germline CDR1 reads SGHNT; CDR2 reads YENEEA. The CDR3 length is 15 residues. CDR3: CASSFGGGAADTQYF. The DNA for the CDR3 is TGTGCCAGCAGCTTCGGCGGGGGGGCGGCAGATACGCAGTATTTT.

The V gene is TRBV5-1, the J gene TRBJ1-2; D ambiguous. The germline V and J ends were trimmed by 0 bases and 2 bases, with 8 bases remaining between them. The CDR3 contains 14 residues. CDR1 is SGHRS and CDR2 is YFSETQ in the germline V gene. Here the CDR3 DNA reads TGCGCCAGCAGCTTGGATGGCAGGAACTATGGCTACACCTTC. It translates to CASSLDGRNYGYTF.